This TCR beta chain is from a study of blood T cell repertoires in COVID-19. In the authors' methods: Amplifying reference gene primers gave estimates of nucleated cell counts. Libraries were prepared by immunoSEQ multiplex PCR; TCRdb keeps only in-frame clonotypes and omits some of them. V and J calls and clone size are copied from that table; D and trimming were computed from the DNA. The data contain some 56,000 clones, 85% to 90% of them seen just once; the ten biggest clones take up roughly 45%. This TCR derives from a woman aged 55-70 years with COVID-19, enrolled during active disease. Material: peripheral blood.

The CDR3 sequence is CASSLGRGPQPQHF. CDR3 coding DNA: TGTGCCAGCAGCCTCGGCAGGGGACCCCAGCCCCAGCATTTT. The chain recombines TRBV16 with TRBJ1-5; D perhaps matches TRBD1 (6 bases). The CDR3 is made up of 14 amino acids. CDR1 is KGHSY and CDR2 is FQNENV in the germline V gene. Trimming removed 4 bases at V and 7 bases at J, with 14 bases between.